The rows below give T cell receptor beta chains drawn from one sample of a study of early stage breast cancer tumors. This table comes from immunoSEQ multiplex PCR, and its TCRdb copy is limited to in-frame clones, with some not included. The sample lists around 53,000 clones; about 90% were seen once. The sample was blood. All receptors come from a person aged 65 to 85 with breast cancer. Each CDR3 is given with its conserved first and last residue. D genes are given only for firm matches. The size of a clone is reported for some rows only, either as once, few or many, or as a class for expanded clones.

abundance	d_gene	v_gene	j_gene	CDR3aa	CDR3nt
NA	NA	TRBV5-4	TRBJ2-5	CASSLGPGGLEETQYF	TGTGCCAGCAGCTTGGGTCCCGGGGGGCTTGAAGAGACCCAGTACTTC
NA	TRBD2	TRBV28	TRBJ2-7	CASLHGTSGLGEQYF	TGTGCCAGCTTACACGGGACTAGCGGCCTCGGGGAGCAGTACTTC
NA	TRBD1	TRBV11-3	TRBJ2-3	CASSSRGLPTDTQYF	TGTGCCAGCAGCTCGAGGGGGCTCCCAACAGATACGCAGTATTTT
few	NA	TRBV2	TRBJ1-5	CASSPTGNDQPQHF	TGTGCCAGCAGTCCAACAGGGAACGATCAGCCCCAGCATTTT
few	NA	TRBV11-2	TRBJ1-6	CASSLSPEGYNSPLHF	TGTGCCAGCAGCCTCTCACCGGAGGGCTATAATTCACCCCTCCACTTT
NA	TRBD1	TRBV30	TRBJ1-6	CAWKWTGGSPLHF	TGTGCCTGGAAGTGGACAGGGGGTTCACCCCTCCACTTT
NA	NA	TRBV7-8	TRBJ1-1	CASSPGHRNTEAFF	TGTGCCAGCAGCCCGGGACACCGGAACACTGAAGCTTTCTTT
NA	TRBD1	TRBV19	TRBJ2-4	CASRRDRVADIQYF	TGTGCCAGTCGAAGGGACAGGGTGGCGGACATTCAGTACTTC
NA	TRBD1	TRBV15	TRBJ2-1	CGTVGDSFGSYEQFF	TGTGGCACGGTAGGGGACAGCTTTGGTAGCTATGAGCAGTTCTTC
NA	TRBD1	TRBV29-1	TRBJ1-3	CSGARTGGPGNTIYF	TGCAGCGGAGCCCGTACAGGGGGTCCTGGAAACACCATATATTTT
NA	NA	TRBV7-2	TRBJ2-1	CASSTLPIRGNEQFF	TGTGCCAGCAGCACCCTCCCGATACGCGGCAATGAGCAGTTCTTC
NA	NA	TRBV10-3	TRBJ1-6	CAIREGLAYNSPLHF	TGTGCCATCAGGGAGGGGCTCGCCTATAATTCACCCCTCCACTTT
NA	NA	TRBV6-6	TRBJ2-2	CASSPGVSNTGELFF	TGTGCCAGCAGCCCCGGGGTCTCGAACACCGGGGAGCTGTTTTTT
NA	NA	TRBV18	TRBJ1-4	CASSPPQGMGKLFF	TGTGCCAGCTCACCACCGCAGGGGATGGGAAAACTGTTTTTT
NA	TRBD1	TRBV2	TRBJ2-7	CASGHLDGQDSYEQYF	TGTGCCAGCGGGCATCTTGATGGACAGGACTCCTACGAGCAGTACTTC
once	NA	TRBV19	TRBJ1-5	CASSIWEGYNQPQHF	TGTGCCAGTAGTATTTGGGAGGGCTATAATCAGCCCCAGCATTTT
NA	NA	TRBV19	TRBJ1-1	CASSVQRNTEAFF	TGTGCCAGTAGCGTACAGAGGAACACTGAAGCTTTCTTT
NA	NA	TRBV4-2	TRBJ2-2	CASSQESRGVGELFF	TGTGCCAGCAGCCAAGAGTCCAGGGGTGTCGGGGAGCTGTTTTTT
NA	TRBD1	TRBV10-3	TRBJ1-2	CAISDFSRGPSNYGYTF	TGTGCCATCAGTGATTTCTCCAGGGGGCCCTCTAACTATGGCTACACCTTC
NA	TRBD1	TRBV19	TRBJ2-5	CASSRTGGETQYF	TGTGCCAGTAGTCGGACAGGCGGGGAGACCCAGTACTTC
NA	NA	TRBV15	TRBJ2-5	CATSSGWQRDQETQYF	TGTGCCACCAGCAGTGGGTGGCAGAGGGACCAAGAGACCCAGTACTTC
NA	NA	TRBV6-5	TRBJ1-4	CASSGGEKLFF	TGTGCCAGCAGCGGGGGGGAAAAACTGTTTTTT
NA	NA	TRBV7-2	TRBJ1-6	CASSLVVASGRNSPLHF	TGTGCCAGCAGCTTAGTAGTTGCCTCAGGCCGGAATTCACCCCTCCACTTT
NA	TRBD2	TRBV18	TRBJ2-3	CASSPPTSSTDTQYF	TGTGCCAGCTCACCGCCGACTAGCAGCACAGATACGCAGTATTTT
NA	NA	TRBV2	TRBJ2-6	CASSGQISGANVLTF	TGTGCCAGCAGTGGACAGATCTCTGGGGCCAACGTCCTGACTTTC
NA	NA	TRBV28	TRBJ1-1	CASSLTLLAGRNTEAFF	TGTGCCAGCAGTTTGACGCTCCTGGCGGGTAGGAACACTGAAGCTTTCTTT
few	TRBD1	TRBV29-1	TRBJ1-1	CSALRGDTEAFF	TGCAGCGCCCTCAGGGGGGACACTGAAGCTTTCTTT
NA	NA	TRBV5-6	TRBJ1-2	CASTLGREYGYTF	TGTGCCAGCACCCTTGGTAGGGAGTATGGCTACACCTTC
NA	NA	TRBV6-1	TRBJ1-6	CASSPRTDSPLHF	TGTGCCAGCAGCCCTAGGACAGATTCACCCCTCCACTTT
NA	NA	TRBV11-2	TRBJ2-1	CASSLAGTLYNEQFF	TGTGCCAGCAGCTTAGCCGGGACACTCTACAATGAGCAGTTCTTC
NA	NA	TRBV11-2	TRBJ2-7	CASSTLLALDGEQYF	TGTGCCAGCAGCACCCTACTAGCTTTAGACGGTGAGCAGTACTTC
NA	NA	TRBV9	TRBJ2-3	CASSATLTPGSYRTDTQYF	TGTGCCAGCAGCGCCACGCTAACTCCGGGATCCTACCGCACAGATACGCAGTATTTT
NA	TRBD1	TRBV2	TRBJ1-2	CASNPGQGTYGYTF	TGTGCCAGCAACCCGGGACAGGGAACCTATGGCTACACCTTC
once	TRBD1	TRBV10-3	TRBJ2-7	CAISPGQGANEQYF	TGTGCCATCAGTCCGGGACAGGGGGCAAACGAGCAGTACTTC
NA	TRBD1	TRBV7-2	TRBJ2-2	CASSPGQGANTGELFF	TGTGCCAGCAGCCCGGGACAGGGTGCGAACACCGGGGAGCTGTTTTTT
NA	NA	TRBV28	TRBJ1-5	CASSASSGTRNQPQHF	TGTGCCAGCAGCGCATCTTCCGGGACAAGAAATCAGCCCCAGCATTTT
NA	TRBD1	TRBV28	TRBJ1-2	CASSSTGTGGGYTF	TGTGCCAGCAGTTCGACCGGGACAGGGGGTGGCTACACCTTC
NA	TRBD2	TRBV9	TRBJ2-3	CASSVFRGLAASTDTQYF	TGTGCCAGCAGCGTATTCAGGGGACTAGCGGCTAGCACAGATACGCAGTATTTT
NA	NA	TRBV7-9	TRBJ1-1	CATTTVGPAFF	TGTGCTACGACAACGGTCGGCCCGGCTTTCTTT
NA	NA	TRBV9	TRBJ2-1	CASSPRLHYNEQFF	TGTGCCAGCAGCCCAAGACTGCACTACAATGAGCAGTTCTTC
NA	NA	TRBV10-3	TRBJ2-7	CAISEYTTVSYEQYF	TGTGCCATCAGTGAGTATACGACAGTTTCCTACGAGCAGTACTTC
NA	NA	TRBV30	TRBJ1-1	CAWNRVDTEAFF	TGTGCCTGGAACAGGGTAGACACTGAAGCTTTCTTT
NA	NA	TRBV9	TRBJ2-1	CASSVRGRAPSQGHYNEQFF	TGTGCCAGCAGCGTGCGGGGGAGGGCCCCCTCTCAGGGGCACTACAATGAGCAGTTCTTC
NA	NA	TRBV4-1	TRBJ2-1	CASSQEPDSSSYNEQFF	TGCGCCAGCAGCCAAGAACCCGACAGTAGCTCCTACAATGAGCAGTTCTTC
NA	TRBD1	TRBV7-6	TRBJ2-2	CASRAGTANTGELFF	TGTGCCAGCAGGGCCGGGACAGCTAACACCGGGGAGCTGTTTTTT
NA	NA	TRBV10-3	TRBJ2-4	CAISESTGGANIQYF	TGTGCCATCAGTGAGTCAACGGGGGGCGCGAACATTCAGTACTTC
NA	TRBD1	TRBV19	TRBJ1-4	CASQRQGYEKLFF	TGTGCCAGCCAAAGACAGGGTTATGAAAAACTGTTTTTT
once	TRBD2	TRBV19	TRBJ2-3	CASSMERGDTDTQYF	TGTGCCAGTAGTATGGAGCGGGGCGACACAGATACGCAGTATTTT
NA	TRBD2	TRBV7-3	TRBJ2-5	CASSVGLAGGGEETQYF	TGTGCCAGCAGCGTCGGACTAGCGGGAGGGGGGGAAGAGACCCAGTACTTC
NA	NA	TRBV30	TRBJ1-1	CAWSHGQLLEAFF	TGTGCCTGGAGCCATGGACAGTTACTTGAAGCTTTCTTT
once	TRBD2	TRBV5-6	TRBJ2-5	CASGTSGGVWGTQYF	TGTGCCAGCGGAACTAGCGGGGGGGTTTGGGGGACCCAGTACTTC
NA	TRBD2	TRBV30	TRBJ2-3	CAWSLGLAGGLGDTQYF	TGTGCCTGGAGTTTAGGACTAGCGGGGGGGCTGGGTGATACGCAGTATTTT
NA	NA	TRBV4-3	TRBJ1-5	CASSQDQTPNSNQPQHF	TGCGCCAGCAGCCAAGATCAAACACCGAATAGCAATCAGCCCCAGCATTTT
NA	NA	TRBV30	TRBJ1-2	CAWSGGPRYGYTF	TGTGCCTGGAGTGGGGGGCCCAGGTATGGCTACACCTTC
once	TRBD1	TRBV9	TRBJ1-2	CASSGGQGVRYGYTF	TGTGCCAGCAGCGGGGGACAGGGGGTCCGTTATGGCTACACCTTC